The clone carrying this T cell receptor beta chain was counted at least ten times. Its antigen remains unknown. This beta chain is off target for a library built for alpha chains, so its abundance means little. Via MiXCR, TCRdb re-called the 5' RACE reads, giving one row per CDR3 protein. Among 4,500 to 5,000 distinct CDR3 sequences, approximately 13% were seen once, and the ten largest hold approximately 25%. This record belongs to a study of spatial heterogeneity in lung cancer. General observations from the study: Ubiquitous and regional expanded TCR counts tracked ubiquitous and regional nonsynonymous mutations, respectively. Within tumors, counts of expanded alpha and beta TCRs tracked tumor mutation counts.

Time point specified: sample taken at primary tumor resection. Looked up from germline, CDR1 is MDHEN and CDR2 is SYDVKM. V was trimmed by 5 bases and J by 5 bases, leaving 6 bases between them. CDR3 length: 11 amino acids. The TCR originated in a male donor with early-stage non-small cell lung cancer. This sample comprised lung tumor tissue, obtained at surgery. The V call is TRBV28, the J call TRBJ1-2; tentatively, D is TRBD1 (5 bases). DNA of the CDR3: TGTGCCAGCAGTAGGGGTTATGGCTACACCTTC. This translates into CASSRGYGYTF.